This T cell receptor (beta chain) was recorded in a study of blood T cell repertoires in COVID-19. CDR3 length equals 16 residues. Looked up from germline, CDR1 is MNHEY and CDR2 is SMNVEV (reference sequence). Between the trimmed V and J ends, which lost 4 bases and 0 bases, there was a span of 14 bases. Per the authors' pipeline: For nucleated cells, counts were estimated from reference gene primer amplification. Sequencing was performed with immunoSEQ multiplex PCR; in TCRdb, only in-frame clones are kept and a portion is missing. Clonal size and the V and J genes are those of that table, whereas D and trimming came from the DNA. The table lists about 180,000 clones, about four fifths of them singletons.

J is TRBJ2-3 and V is TRBV27; tentative D call: TRBD2 (6 bases). Sequenced input: peripheral blood. This receptor was identified in a human donor in a cohort sampled during active COVID-19. CDR3 residues: CASSSFGDFSTDTQYF. Written as DNA, the CDR3 is TGTGCCAGCAGTTCCTTTGGGGACTTTAGCACAGATACGCAGTATTTT.